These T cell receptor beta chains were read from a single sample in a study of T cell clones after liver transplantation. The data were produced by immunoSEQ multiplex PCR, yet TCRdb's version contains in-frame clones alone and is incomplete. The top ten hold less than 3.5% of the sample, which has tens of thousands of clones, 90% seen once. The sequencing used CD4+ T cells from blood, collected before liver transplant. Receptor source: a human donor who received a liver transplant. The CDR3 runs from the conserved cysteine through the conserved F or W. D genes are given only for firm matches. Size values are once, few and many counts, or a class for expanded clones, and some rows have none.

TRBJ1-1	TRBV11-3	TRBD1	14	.	TGTGCCAGCAGCTTCAGGGGGCGGAACACTGAAGCTTTCTTT	CASSFRGRNTEAFF
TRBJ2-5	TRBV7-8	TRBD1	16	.	TGTGCCAGCAGCTTAGGATTTATGGGACAGCAAGAGACCCAGTACTTC	CASSLGFMGQQETQYF
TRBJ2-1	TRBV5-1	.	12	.	TGCGCCAGCAGCTTGGGGGGGTTGGAGCAGTTCTTC	CASSLGGLEQFF
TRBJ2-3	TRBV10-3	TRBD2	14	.	TGTGCCACCCGTCTAGCGGGAGACGCAGATACGCAGTATTTT	CATRLAGDADTQYF
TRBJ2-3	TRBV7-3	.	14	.	TGTGCCAGCAGCTTAATGGGGGGCACAGATACGCAGTATTTT	CASSLMGGTDTQYF
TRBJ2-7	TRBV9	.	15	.	TGTGCCAGCAGCGTTCGTCTTGGCCAACCCTACGAGCAGTACTTC	CASSVRLGQPYEQYF
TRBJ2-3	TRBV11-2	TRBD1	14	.	TGTGCCAGCAGCCCGACAGGGGGTTCAGATACGCAGTATTTT	CASSPTGGSDTQYF
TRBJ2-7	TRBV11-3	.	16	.	TGTGCCAGCAGCTTAGGGCTTCGCGGGGACTCCTACGAGCAGTACTTC	CASSLGLRGDSYEQYF
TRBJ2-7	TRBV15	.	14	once	TGTGCCACCAGCAGGGAGGGGTTGGGTTACGAGCAGTACTTC	CATSREGLGYEQYF
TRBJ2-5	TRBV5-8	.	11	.	TGTGCCAGCAGCCTTGGCCAGACCCAGTACTTC	CASSLGQTQYF
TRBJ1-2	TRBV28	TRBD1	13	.	TGTGCCAGCAGTCCACAGGGGGCGGATGGCTACACCTTC	CASSPQGADGYTF
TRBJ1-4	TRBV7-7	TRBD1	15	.	TGTGCTAGCAGCCGCGGGACAGCAACTAATGAAAAACTGTTTTTT	CASSRGTATNEKLFF
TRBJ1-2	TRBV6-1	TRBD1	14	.	TGTGCCAGCAGTTCCGGACAGGGTCACTATGGCTACACCTTC	CASSSGQGHYGYTF
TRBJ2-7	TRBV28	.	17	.	TGTGCCAGCAGTTCCATGGGGCGGAGCGGGTGGACCTACGAGCAGTACTTC	CASSSMGRSGWTYEQYF
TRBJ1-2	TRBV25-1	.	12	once	TGTGCCAGCAGTGAACGAGAAGGTGGCTACACCTTC	CASSEREGGYTF
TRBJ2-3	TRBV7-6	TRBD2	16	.	TGTGCCAGCAGCCCACGGACTAGCGGGAGTCTAGATACGCAGTATTTT	CASSPRTSGSLDTQYF
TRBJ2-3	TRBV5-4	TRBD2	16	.	TGTGCCAGCAGCCGGACTAGCGGGAGAGACACAGATACGCAGTATTTT	CASSRTSGRDTDTQYF
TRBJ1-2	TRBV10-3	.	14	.	TGTGCCATCAGTGAAGGGGGGGCTTGGGATGGCTACACCTTC	CAISEGGAWDGYTF
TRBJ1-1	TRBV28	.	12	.	TGTGCCAGCACCCCCTCCGGACAGGAAGCTTTCTTT	CASTPSGQEAFF
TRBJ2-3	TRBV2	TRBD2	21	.	TGTGCCAGCAGTGATGGGGCTGATCCCCCGAGTAGCGGGAGAGAATCAGATACGCAGTATTTT	CASSDGADPPSSGRESDTQYF
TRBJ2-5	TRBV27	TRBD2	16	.	TGTGCCAGCAGTCCCCTACCCCGCGGGAGGGGAGAGACCCAGTACTTC	CASSPLPRGRGETQYF
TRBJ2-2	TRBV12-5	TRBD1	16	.	TGTGCTAGTGGTTACCGCCGGGACAGTAACACCGGGGAGCTGTTTTTT	CASGYRRDSNTGELFF
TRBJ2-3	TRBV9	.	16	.	TGTGCCAGCATAAGGGGGGCCAGCGGAGATACAGATACGCAGTATTTT	CASIRGASGDTDTQYF
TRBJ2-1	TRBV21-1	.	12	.	TGTGCCAGCAGCAAAGCTACGGACGAGCAGTTCTTC	CASSKATDEQFF
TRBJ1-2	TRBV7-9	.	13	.	TGTGCCAGCAGCTTAGCACGCAGTAATGGCTACACCTTC	CASSLARSNGYTF
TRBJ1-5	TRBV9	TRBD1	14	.	TGTGCCAGCAGCAGGGGACAGTTCAATCAGCCCCAGCATTTT	CASSRGQFNQPQHF
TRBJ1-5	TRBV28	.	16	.	TGTGCCAGCAGTTTGTTGGGGAGTAGGAGCAATCAGCCCCAGCATTTT	CASSLLGSRSNQPQHF
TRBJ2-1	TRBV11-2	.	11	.	TGTGCCAGCCGAGTCGGTCCTGAGCAGTTCTTC	CASRVGPEQFF
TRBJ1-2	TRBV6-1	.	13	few	TGTGCCAGCAGCACCAGGCCATCCTATGGCTACACCTTC	CASSTRPSYGYTF
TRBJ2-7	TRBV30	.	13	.	TGTGCCTGGAGTGCAGCGACAGTTAGTGAGCAGTACTTC	CAWSAATVSEQYF
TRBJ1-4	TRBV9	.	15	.	TGTGCCAGCAGCGTAGGTGGCAGGGCGGGGGAAAAACTGTTTTTT	CASSVGGRAGEKLFF
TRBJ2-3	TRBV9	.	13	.	TGTGCCAGCAGCCTCGGGCGGACAGATACGCAGTATTTT	CASSLGRTDTQYF
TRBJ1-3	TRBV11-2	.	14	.	TGTGCCAGCAGCACCACAAGGGCAGGAAACACCATATATTTT	CASSTTRAGNTIYF
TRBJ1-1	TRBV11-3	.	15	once	TGTGCCAGCAGCTTCCGGGGGGGAGCGGACACTGAAGCTTTCTTT	CASSFRGGADTEAFF
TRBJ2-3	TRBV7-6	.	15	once	TGTGCCAGCAGCTTAGATGACGGAGGCACAGATACGCAGTATTTT	CASSLDDGGTDTQYF
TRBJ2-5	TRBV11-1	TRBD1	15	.	TGTGCCAGCAGCCAACGCCCCGGGACAGGTCAGACCCAGTACTTC	CASSQRPGTGQTQYF
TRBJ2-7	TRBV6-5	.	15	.	TGTGCCAGCAGTCCCGGGACCGCCCGGTCTTACGAGCAGTACTTC	CASSPGTARSYEQYF
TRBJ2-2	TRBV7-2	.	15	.	TGTGCCAGCAGCCCTATCCCCGGAGTGGGCGGGGAGCTGTTTTTT	CASSPIPGVGGELFF
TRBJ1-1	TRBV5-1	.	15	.	TGCGCCAGCAAGCCCGGGAGCTTAATGAACACTGAAGCTTTCTTT	CASKPGSLMNTEAFF
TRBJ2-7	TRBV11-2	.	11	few	TGTGCCAGCAGCCCCGGGGCCGAGCAGTACTTC	CASSPGAEQYF
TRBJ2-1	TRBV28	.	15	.	TGTGCCAGCAGCCCCAATCCCAGCTCCTACAATGAGCAGTTCTTC	CASSPNPSSYNEQFF
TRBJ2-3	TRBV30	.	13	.	TGTGCCTGGAGTGGTGACAGCACAGATACGCAGTATTTT	CAWSGDSTDTQYF
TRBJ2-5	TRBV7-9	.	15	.	TGTGCCAGCAGCTTACCGGGACTGCGAGTAGAGACCCAGTACTTC	CASSLPGLRVETQYF
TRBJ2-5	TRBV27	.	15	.	TGTGCCAGCAGTTTATCGCACGGGGCAGGGGAGACCCAGTACTTC	CASSLSHGAGETQYF
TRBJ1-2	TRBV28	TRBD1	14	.	TGTGCCAGCAGTTTCACAGGGGGACCCTATGGCTACACCTTC	CASSFTGGPYGYTF
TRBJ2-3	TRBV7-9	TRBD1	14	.	TGTGCCAGCAGCTACAGGGGGCGACCAGATACGCAGTATTTT	CASSYRGRPDTQYF
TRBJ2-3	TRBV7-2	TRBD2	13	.	TGTGCCAGCAGTACTAGCGGGACAGATACGCAGTATTTT	CASSTSGTDTQYF
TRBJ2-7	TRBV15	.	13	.	TGTGCCACCAGCAGAGGGACTTCCTACGAGCAGTACTTC	CATSRGTSYEQYF
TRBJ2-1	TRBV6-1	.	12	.	TGTGCCAGCAGTTTTCGATTGGGTGAGCAGTTCTTC	CASSFRLGEQFF
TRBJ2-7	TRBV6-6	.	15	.	TGTGCCAGCAGCAAACCCGTGGGCAGGGAAAACGAGCAGTACTTC	CASSKPVGRENEQYF
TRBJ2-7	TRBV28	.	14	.	TGTGCCAGCAGTTTAGGAGGGGGAGCCTACGAGCAGTACTTC	CASSLGGGAYEQYF
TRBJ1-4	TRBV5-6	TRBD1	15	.	TGTGCCAGCAGCGGCGGGGGACAGGGCGAAGAAAAACTGTTTTTT	CASSGGGQGEEKLFF
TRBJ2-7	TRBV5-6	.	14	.	TGTGCCAGCAGCTTGGGGGCCAGGGCGGACGAGCAGTACTTC	CASSLGARADEQYF
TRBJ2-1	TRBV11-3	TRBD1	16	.	TGTGCCAGCAGCTCAGACCGGGACAGGGCGAGCAATGAGCAGTTCTTC	CASSSDRDRASNEQFF
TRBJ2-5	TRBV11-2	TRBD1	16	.	TGTGCCAGCAGCCCCGGGACAGGGTCTCTTCGGGAGACCCAGTACTTC	CASSPGTGSLRETQYF
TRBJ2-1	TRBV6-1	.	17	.	TGTGCCAGCAGTGACCTCCCCAGGGGTCCCTTTAGGAATGAGCAGTTCTTC	CASSDLPRGPFRNEQFF